This T cell receptor (beta chain) was identified during a study of T cells in Graves' hyperthyroidism and ophthalmopathy. RNA transcripts served as the template for amplifying TCR beta CDR3 regions. The HTBI set primed first-round TCR CDR3 RT-PCR. TCRdb recomputed calls from the multiplex PCR reads with MiXCR, one row per CDR3 protein. The table includes around 500,000 distinct CDR3 sequences, 20% to 25% detected once. After removal of 7 bases from V and 7 bases from J, the junction contained 7 bases not matched to a gene. The CDR3 runs to 14 residues. Germline V gives CDR1 ENHRY, CDR2 SYGVKD. The sample was blood. This clonotype originated in an older woman with Graves' ophthalmopathy. The chain employs TRBV10-3 and TRBJ2-1; the match to TRBD2 covers 10 bases. The CDR3 DNA is TGTGCCATCAAAGGACTAGCGGAGAGAAATGAGCAGTTCTTC. This sequence encodes CAIKGLAERNEQFF.